These 7 T cell receptor beta chains originate from one sample sequenced in a study of blood T cells in healthy people across ages (dated by TCRdb to between 2014 and 2016). Libraries were made using 5' RACE. Data came from an Illumina HiSeq 2500. A second PCR of roughly 7 to 11 cycles was performed with a sample-barcoded 5' primer and a J-beta primer mix. The raw public reads went through TCRdb reprocessing: fastp at Q25, MiXCR clone calling, in-frame beta chains kept. Under each unique CDR3 protein, matching rows form one entry showing the most common genes and DNA. In this sample the table shows 1.5 million to 2 million distinct CDR3 sequences, about 49% of which occur a single time. 2.1% of the sample rests with the top ten. Sequenced sample: blood. The receptors shown here come from a woman between 40 and 55 years old in good health.

This clonotype was seen a few times. The chain combines TRBV3-1 with TRBJ2-1; no clear D. V lost 0 bases to trimming and J lost 4 bases, with 7 bases between them. The CDR3 extends over 14 amino acids. The V gene's germline CDR1 is LGHDT and CDR2 YNNKEL (reference sequence). In DNA, the CDR3 is TGTGCCAGCAGCCAAGAAGCAGCGTACAATGAGCAGTTCTTC. Translated: CASSQEAAYNEQFF.

This chain links TRBV28 with TRBJ1-1; D might be TRBD1 (6 bases). Trimming removed 9 bases from V and 1 base from J, with 15 bases in between. The V gene's germline CDR1 is MDHEN and CDR2 SYDVKM. The CDR3 consists of 14 residues. CDR3 DNA: TGTGCCAGTCAGGTGGGGGCTGCGAACACTGAAGCTTTCTTT. Protein product: CASQVGAANTEAFF.

V gene TRBV5-1 combines with J gene TRBJ2-7, with TRBD2 matching over 7 bases. The CDR3 runs 15 residues. V shed 1 base and J 2 bases; nucleotides not matched to a gene: 6. Germline values: CDR1 SGHRS, CDR2 YFSETQ. CDR3 coding DNA: TGCGCCAGCAGCTTGAGGGGAGGGAGTACCTACGAGCAGTACTTC. Its translation: CASSLRGGSTYEQYF.

This clonotype was seen only a few times. The V and J genes are TRBV7-9 and TRBJ2-1; TRBD2 matches 7 bases. The junction had 9 bases not matched to a gene; V was cut back by 5 bases and J by 5 bases. This CDR3 region has 15 residues. Germline loops: CDR1 SEHNR, CDR2 FQNEAQ (reference sequence). CDR3 nucleotides: TGTGCCAGCAGCGGTTGGGATACTAGCGACAATGAGCAGTTCTTC. This translates into CASSGWDTSDNEQFF.

This clonotype appeared a single time. This chain uses TRBV20-1 with TRBJ2-1; TRBD2 agrees at 11 bases. V lost 4 bases to trimming and J lost 10 bases; unmatched junction nucleotides: 12. The CDR3 length is 15 residues. CDR1 and CDR2 from the germline V gene are DFQATT and SNEGSKA (reference sequence). The DNA for the CDR3 is TGCAGTGCTAAAGATCCCGCTAGCGGGGGGACCGAGCAGTTCTTC. Encoded protein: CSAKDPASGGTEQFF.

The genes are TRBV7-9 and TRBJ1-2, with 9 bases fitting TRBD1. From germline, CDR1 is SEHNR and CDR2 FQNEAQ (reference sequence). The V segment lost 1 base and the J segment 2 bases; nucleotides outside the gene matches: 5. The CDR3 covers 16 residues. CDR3 residues: CASSLVAGQGNYGYTF. The DNA for the CDR3 is TGTGCCAGCAGCTTAGTAGCCGGACAGGGGAACTATGGCTACACCTTC.

J is TRBJ2-3 and V is TRBV5-1; 9 nucleotides line up with TRBD2. Per germline, CDR1 SGHRS and CDR2 YFSETQ. The V and J ends lost 0 bases and 7 bases, in that order; junction bases with no gene match: 9. CDR3 length: 16 residues. DNA of the CDR3: TGCGCCAGCAGCTTGGATGCAGCGGGGGGTTGGTATACGCAGTATTTT. Translation: CASSLDAAGGWYTQYF.